This TCR beta chain was recovered during a study of T-cell memory formation after mild COVID-19. Study conclusions and caveats: Shrinking CD4+ clones resided mostly in CM and EM, and CD8+ ones in EMRA.

This clonotype was observed a handful of times. Its target is not known. Trimming took 0 bases from V and 6 from J, leaving 7 bases between them. CDR3 length equals 14 residues. Germline loops: CDR1 SGDLS, CDR2 YYNGEE. 5'RACE primed from the constant segment yielded TCR alpha and TCR beta cDNA libraries bearing sample barcodes and UMIs. MiXCR, applied by TCRdb to the 5' RACE reads, yields one record per CDR3 protein. Among hundreds of thousands of distinct CDR3 sequences listed, 15% to 20% were seen once. This clonotype originated in an adult woman who had mild COVID-19 (a few samples of this study predate the infection). Cell type and time point are not known. Sequencing input: PBMCs or a T cell subset sorted from them (not recorded which). The J gene is TRBJ1-6, the V gene TRBV9; D may be TRBD1 (6 bases). CDR3 sequence (DNA): TGTGCCAGCAGCGTAGGGGACATTAATTCACCCCTCCACTTT. Amino acids: CASSVGDINSPLHF.